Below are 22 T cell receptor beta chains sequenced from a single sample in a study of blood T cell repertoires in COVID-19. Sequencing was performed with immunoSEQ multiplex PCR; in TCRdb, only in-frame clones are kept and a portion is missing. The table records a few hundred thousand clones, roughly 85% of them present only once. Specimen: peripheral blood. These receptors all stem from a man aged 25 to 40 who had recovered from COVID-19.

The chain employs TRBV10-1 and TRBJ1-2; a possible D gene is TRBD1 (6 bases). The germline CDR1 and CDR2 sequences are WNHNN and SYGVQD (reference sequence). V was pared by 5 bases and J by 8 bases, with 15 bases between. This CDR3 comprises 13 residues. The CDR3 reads CASSPGIGGGYTF. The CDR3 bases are TGCGCCAGCAGTCCAGGGATAGGGGGAGGCTACACCTTC.

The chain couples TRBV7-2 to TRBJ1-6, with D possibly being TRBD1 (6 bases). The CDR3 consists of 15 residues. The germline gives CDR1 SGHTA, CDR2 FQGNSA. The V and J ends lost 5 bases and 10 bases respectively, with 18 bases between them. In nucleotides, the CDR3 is TGTGCCAGCAGCCCAATGGACAGCCTGCGGTCACCCCTCCACTTT. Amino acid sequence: CASSPMDSLRSPLHF.

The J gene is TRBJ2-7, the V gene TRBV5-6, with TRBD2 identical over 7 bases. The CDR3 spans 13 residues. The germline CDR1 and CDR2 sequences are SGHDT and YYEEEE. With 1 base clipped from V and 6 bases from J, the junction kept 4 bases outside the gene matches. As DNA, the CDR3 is TGTGCCAGCAGCTTGACGGCTAGCGGCGAGCAGTACTTC. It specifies CASSLTASGEQYF.

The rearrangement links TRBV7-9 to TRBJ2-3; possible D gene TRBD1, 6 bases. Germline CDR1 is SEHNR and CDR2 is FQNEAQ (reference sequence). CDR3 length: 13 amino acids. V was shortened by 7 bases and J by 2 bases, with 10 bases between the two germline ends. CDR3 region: CASKQGVTDTQYF. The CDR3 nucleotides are TGTGCCAGCAAACAGGGTGTCACAGATACGCAGTATTTT.

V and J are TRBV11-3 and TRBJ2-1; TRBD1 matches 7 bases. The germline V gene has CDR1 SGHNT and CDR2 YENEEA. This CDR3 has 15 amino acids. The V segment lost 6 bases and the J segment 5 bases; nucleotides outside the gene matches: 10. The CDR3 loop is CASSFRGQAHNEQFF. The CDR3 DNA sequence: TGTGCCAGCAGTTTTAGGGGGCAGGCGCACAATGAGCAGTTCTTC.

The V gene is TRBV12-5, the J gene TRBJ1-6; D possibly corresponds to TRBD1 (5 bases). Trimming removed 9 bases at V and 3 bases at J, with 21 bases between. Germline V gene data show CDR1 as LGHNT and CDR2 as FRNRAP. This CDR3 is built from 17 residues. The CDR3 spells CARGGGDRGDYNSPLHF. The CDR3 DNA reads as TGTGCTAGGGGTGGGGGGGACCGGGGGGACTATAATTCACCCCTCCACTTT. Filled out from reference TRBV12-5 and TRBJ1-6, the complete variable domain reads DARVTQTPRHKVTEMGQEVTMRCQPILGHNTVFWYRQTMMQGLELLAYFRNRAPLDDSGMPKDRFSAEMPDATLATLKIQPSEPRDSAVYFCARGGGDRGDYNSPLHFGNGTRLTVT.

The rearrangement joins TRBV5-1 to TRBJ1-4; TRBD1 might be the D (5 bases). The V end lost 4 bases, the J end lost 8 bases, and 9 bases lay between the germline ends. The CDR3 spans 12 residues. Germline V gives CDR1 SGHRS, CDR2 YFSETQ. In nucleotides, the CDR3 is TGCGCCAGCAGCCCAGGGTGGGAAAAACTGTTTTTT. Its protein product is CASSPGWEKLFF. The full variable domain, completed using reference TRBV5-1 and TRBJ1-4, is KAGVTQTPRYLIKTRGQQVTLSCSPISGHRSVSWYQQTPGQGLQFLFEYFSETQRNKGNFPGRFSGRQFSNSRSEMNVSTLELGDSALYLCASSPGWEKLFFGSGTQLSVL.

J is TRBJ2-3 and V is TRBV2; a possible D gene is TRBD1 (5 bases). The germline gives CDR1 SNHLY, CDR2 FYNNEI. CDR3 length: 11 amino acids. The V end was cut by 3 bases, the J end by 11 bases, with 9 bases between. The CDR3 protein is CASSDRVRQYF. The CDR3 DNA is TGTGCCAGCAGTGACAGGGTGAGGCAGTATTTT.

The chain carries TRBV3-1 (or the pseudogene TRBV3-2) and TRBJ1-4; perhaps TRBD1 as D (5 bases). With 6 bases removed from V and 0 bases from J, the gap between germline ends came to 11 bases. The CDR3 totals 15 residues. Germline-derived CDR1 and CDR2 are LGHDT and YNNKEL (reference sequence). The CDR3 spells CASSLGGATNEKLFF. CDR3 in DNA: TGTGCCAGCAGTCTTGGGGGGGCAACTAATGAAAAACTGTTTTTT.

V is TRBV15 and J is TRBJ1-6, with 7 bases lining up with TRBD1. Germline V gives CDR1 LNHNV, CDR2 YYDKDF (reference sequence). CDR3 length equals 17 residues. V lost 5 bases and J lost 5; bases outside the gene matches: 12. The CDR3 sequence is CATSSPEPGQNNSPLHF. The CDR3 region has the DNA TGTGCCACCAGCTCCCCCGAACCGGGACAGAATAATTCACCCCTCCACTTT. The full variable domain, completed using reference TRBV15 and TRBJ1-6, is DAMVIQNPRYQVTQFGKPVTLSCSQTLNHNVMYWYQQKSSQAPKLLFHYYDKDFNNEADTPDNFQSRRPNTSFCFLDIRSPGLGDTAMYLCATSSPEPGQNNSPLHFGNGTRLTVT.

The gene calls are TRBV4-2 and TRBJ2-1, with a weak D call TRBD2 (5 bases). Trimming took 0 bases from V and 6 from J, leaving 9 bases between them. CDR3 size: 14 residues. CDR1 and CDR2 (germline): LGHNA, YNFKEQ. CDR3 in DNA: TGTGCCAGCAGCCAAGATGAACTAGGCAATGAGCAGTTCTTC. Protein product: CASSQDELGNEQFF.

The CDR3 sequence: CAWGTGLGQETQYF. DNA of the CDR3: TGTGCCTGGGGGACAGGGCTGGGGCAAGAGACCCAGTACTTC. The chain joins TRBV30 to TRBJ2-5, with 9 bases matching TRBD1. The CDR3 contains 14 residues. Germline-derived CDR1 and CDR2 are GTSNPN and SVGIG (reference sequence). Losses at the gene ends were 5 bases for V and 2 bases for J; bases not matched to a gene: 6.

Here the CDR3 reads CASSYRGDNEKLFF. The CDR3 nucleotides are TGTGCCAGCAGTTATAGGGGTGACAATGAAAAACTGTTTTTT. V usage is TRBV6-5 and J usage is TRBJ1-4; D possibly corresponds to TRBD1 (5 bases). Germline V gene lookup returns CDR1 MNHEY and CDR2 SVGAGI. The CDR3 is 14 residues long. The germline V and J ends were trimmed by 3 bases and 5 bases, with 10 bases remaining between them.

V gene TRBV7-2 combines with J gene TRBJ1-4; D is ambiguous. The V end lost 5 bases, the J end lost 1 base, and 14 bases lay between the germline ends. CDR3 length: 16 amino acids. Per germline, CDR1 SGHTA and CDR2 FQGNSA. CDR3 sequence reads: CASSPFPTVTNEKLFF. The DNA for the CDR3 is TGTGCCAGCAGCCCATTCCCCACAGTAACTAATGAAAAACTGTTTTTT. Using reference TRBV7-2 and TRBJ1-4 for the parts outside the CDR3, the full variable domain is GAGVSQSPSNKVTEKGKDVELRCDPISGHTALYWYRQSLGQGLEFLIYFQGNSAPDKSGLPSDRFSAERTGGSVSTLTIQRTQQEDSAVYLCASSPFPTVTNEKLFFGSGTQLSVL.

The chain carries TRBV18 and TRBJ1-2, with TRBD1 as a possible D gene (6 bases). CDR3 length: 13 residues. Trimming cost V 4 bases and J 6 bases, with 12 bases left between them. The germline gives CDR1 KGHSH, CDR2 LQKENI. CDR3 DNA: TGTGCCAGCTCACAAGGGAACAGGGATGGCTACACCTTC. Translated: CASSQGNRDGYTF.

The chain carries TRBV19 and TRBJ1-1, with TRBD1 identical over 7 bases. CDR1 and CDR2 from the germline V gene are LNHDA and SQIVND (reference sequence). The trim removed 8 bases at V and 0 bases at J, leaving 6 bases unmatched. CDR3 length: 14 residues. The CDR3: CASHTGVMNTEAFF. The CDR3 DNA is TGTGCCAGTCATACAGGGGTCATGAACACTGAAGCTTTCTTT.

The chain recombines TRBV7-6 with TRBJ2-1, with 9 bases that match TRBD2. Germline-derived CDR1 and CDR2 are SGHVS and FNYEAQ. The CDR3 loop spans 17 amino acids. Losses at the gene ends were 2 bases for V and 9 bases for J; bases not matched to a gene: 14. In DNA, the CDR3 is TGTGCCAGCAGCTTATCACCCAAGATAGCGGGGGTGGGTGAGCAGTTCTTC. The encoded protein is CASSLSPKIAGVGEQFF. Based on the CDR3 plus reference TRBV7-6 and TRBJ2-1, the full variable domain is GAGVSQSPRYKVTKRGQDVALRCDPISGHVSLYWYRQALGQGPEFLTYFNYEAQQDKSGLPNDRFSAERPEGSISTLTIQRTEQRDSAMYRCASSLSPKIAGVGEQFFGPGTRLTVL.

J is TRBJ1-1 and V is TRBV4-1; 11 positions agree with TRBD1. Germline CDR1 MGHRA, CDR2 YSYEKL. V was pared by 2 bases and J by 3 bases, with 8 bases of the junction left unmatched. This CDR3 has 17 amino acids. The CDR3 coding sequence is TGCGCCAGCAGCCAACCGGACAGGGGGCCTACAGACACTGAAGCTTTCTTT. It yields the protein CASSQPDRGPTDTEAFF.

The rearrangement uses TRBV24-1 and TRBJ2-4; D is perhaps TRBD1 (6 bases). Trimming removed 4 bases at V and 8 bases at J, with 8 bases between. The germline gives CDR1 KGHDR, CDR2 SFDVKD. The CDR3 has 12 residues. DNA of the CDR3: TGTGCCACCAGTGACACAGGGTACATTCAGTACTTC. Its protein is CATSDTGYIQYF.

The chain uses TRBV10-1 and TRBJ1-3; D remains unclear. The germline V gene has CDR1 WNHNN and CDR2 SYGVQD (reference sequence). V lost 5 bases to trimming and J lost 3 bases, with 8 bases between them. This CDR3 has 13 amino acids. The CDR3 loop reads CASSSGDGNTIYF. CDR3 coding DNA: TGCGCCAGCAGTTCCGGAGATGGAAACACCATATATTTT.

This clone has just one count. The CDR3 sequence: CASSLERQPYNEQFF. Written as DNA, the CDR3 is TGCGCCAGCAGCTTGGAAAGACAACCCTACAATGAGCAGTTCTTC. The rearrangement links TRBV5-1 to TRBJ2-1; D not resolved. This CDR3 has 15 residues. Germline-derived CDR1 and CDR2 are SGHRS and YFSETQ. With 0 bases removed from V and 2 bases from J, the gap between germline ends came to 9 bases.

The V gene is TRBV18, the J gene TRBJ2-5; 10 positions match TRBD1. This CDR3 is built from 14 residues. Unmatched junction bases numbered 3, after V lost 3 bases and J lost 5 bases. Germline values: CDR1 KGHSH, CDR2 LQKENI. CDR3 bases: TGTGCCAGCTCACCCCAGGGACAGGGGGAGACCCAGTACTTC. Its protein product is CASSPQGQGETQYF. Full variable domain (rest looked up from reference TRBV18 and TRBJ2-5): NAGVMQNPRHLVRRRGQEARLRCSPMKGHSHVYWYRQLPEEGLKFMVYLQKENIIDESGMPKERFSAEFPKEGPSILRIQQVVRGDSAAYFCASSPQGQGETQYFGPGTRLLVL.